These 29 T cell receptor beta chains were all obtained from the same sample, sequenced in a study of response to subunit inactivated influenza vaccine. Via MiXCR, TCRdb re-called the RT-PCR reads, giving one row per CDR3 protein. The sample yields roughly 760,000 distinct CDR3 sequences, around 20% seen once. Here the sequenced sample was PBMCs from blood, taken less than 6 days after vaccination. These receptors all stem from a middle-aged man who received an inactivated influenza vaccine.

A few counts support this clonotype. The chain has TRBV18 and TRBJ2-2, with D hard to call. This CDR3 spans 15 amino acids. The ends were cut back, 1 base at V and 1 base at J, with 7 bases in the middle. Germline assignment: CDR1 KGHSH and CDR2 LQKENI. CDR3: CASSPQSVNTGELFF. CDR3 sequence (DNA): TGTGCCAGCTCACCACAATCAGTGAACACCGGGGAGCTGTTTTTT.

The rearrangement uses TRBV7-9 and TRBJ2-1; 10 bases map to TRBD2. The CDR3 spans 17 residues. CDR1 SEHNR and CDR2 FQNEAQ come from the germline V gene (reference sequence). J gave up 6 bases and V 4 bases, and 12 bases lay outside the gene matches. The chain's CDR3 is CASSYQSTSGFFNEQFF. The DNA for the CDR3 is TGTGCCAGCAGCTACCAATCGACTAGCGGGTTTTTCAATGAGCAGTTCTTC.

The chain has TRBV6-1 and TRBJ2-1; D could derive from TRBD1 or TRBD2 (6 bases each). The germline CDR1 and CDR2 sequences are MNHNS and SASEGT. V was clipped by 1 base and J by 4 bases, with 14 bases between them. The CDR3 sequence is 16 residues long. The CDR3 sequence: CASSEGGAWRYNEQFF. In DNA, the CDR3 is TGTGCCAGCAGTGAAGGGGGGGCGTGGAGGTACAATGAGCAGTTCTTC.

This clonotype occurred a few times. The V and J genes are TRBV19 and TRBJ2-1; maybe TRBD2 (5 bases). The V and J ends lost 8 bases and 11 bases respectively, with 13 bases between them. The CDR3 contains 11 residues. The germline gives CDR1 LNHDA, CDR2 SQIVND (reference sequence). CDR3 amino acids: CASVSSGKQFF. The CDR3 nucleotides read TGTGCCAGTGTTAGTTCGGGGAAGCAGTTCTTC.

This clonotype was seen repeatedly, ten times or more. The chain combines TRBV6-5 with TRBJ2-7; 8 bases map to TRBD2. The CDR3 is made up of 15 amino acids. Germline values: CDR1 MNHEY, CDR2 SVGAGI. J lost 6 bases, V lost 0 bases, and 7 bases had no gene match. CDR3 loop: CASSYSTGAGGEQYF. CDR3 in DNA: TGTGCCAGCAGTTACTCCACTGGCGCGGGGGGCGAGCAGTACTTC.

CDR3 sequence (DNA): TGTGCCAGCATGAAGAGAATCTCCTACAATGAGCAGTTCTTC. Its protein product is CASMKRISYNEQFF. The chain couples TRBV6-1 to TRBJ2-1; D ambiguous. The CDR3 is 14 amino acids. The V end was cut by 7 bases, the J end by 0 bases, with 10 bases between. Germline assignment: CDR1 MNHNS and CDR2 SASEGT.

A few counts support this clonotype. The CDR3 is CAISEAASSQYF. CDR3 DNA sequence: TGTGCCATCAGTGAAGCGGCCTCCTCGCAGTATTTT. V usage is TRBV10-3 and J usage is TRBJ2-3, with TRBD2 as a possible D gene (5 bases). Germline lookup yields CDR1 ENHRY and CDR2 SYGVKD. This CDR3 has 12 residues. V was clipped by 3 bases and J by 10 bases, with 11 bases between them.

Ten or more counts support this clonotype. J is TRBJ2-3 and V is TRBV6-1, with TRBD2 matching over 12 bases. This CDR3 has 15 amino acids. The germline V gene encodes CDR1 MNHNS and CDR2 SASEGT. With 2 bases clipped from V and 6 bases from J, the junction kept 3 bases outside the gene matches. This chain's CDR3 is CASSELAGGPDTQYF. In nucleotides, the CDR3 is TGTGCCAGCAGTGAACTAGCGGGAGGGCCGGATACGCAGTATTTT.

The table lists this clonotype with a few counts. The chain uses TRBV12-3 or TRBV12-4 and TRBJ1-4, with 7 positions matching TRBD1. This CDR3 has 17 residues. J was trimmed by 6 bases and V by 0 bases; bases with no gene match: 10. CDR3 nucleotides: TGTGCCAGCAGTTTAGCGGGACAGACCGCGCCGTATGAAAAACTGTTTTTT. Translating gives CASSLAGQTAPYEKLFF.

The J gene is TRBJ2-1, the V gene TRBV6-5; D may match TRBD1 or TRBD2 (6 bases each). CDR1 is MNHEY and CDR2 is SVGAGI in the germline V gene. Trimming stripped 2 bases from V and 8 bases from J, with 13 bases between. The CDR3 contains 14 residues. This chain's CDR3 is CASSYVSGADEQFF. CDR3 nucleotides: TGTGCCAGCAGTTACGTTTCGGGGGCAGATGAGCAGTTCTTC.

The CDR3 here is CASSSGLAGGGGQFF. CDR3 in DNA: TGTGCCAGCAGTTCAGGCCTAGCGGGAGGAGGGGGGCAGTTCTTC. This chain connects TRBV28 to TRBJ2-1; 11 positions match TRBD2. Germline V CDR1 and CDR2: MDHEN, SYDVKM. After removal of 4 bases from V and 12 bases from J, the junction contained 11 bases not matched to a gene. CDR3 size: 15 residues.

The chain combines TRBV4-2 with TRBJ2-7, with a weak D call TRBD1 (6 bases). Trimming cost V 4 bases and J 0 bases, with 13 bases left between them. CDR1 and CDR2 from the germline V gene are LGHNA and YNFKEQ. CDR3 length: 15 residues. CDR3 DNA sequence: TGTGCCAGCAGCCGCTACAGGGAGAGCTCCTACGAGCAGTACTTC. Translated, it gives CASSRYRESSYEQYF.

This clonotype was recorded a few times. The genes are TRBV20-1 and TRBJ1-2; 9 bases line up with TRBD1. After removal of 1 base from V and 2 bases from J, the junction contained 11 bases not matched to a gene. Germline V lookup: CDR1 DFQATT, CDR2 SNEGSKA (reference sequence). This CDR3 spans 17 amino acids. The CDR3 protein is CSARAFSGQGSNYGYTF. In DNA form, the CDR3 reads TGCAGTGCTAGAGCGTTTAGTGGACAGGGGTCCAACTATGGCTACACCTTC.

The V gene is TRBV4-3, the J gene TRBJ1-4; no firm D call. CDR1 is LGHNA, CDR2 YSLEER, per germline. V dropped 2 bases and J dropped 0 bases, with 4 bases sitting between them. There are 14 residues in the CDR3. CDR3 DNA: TGCGCCAGCAGCCAACTAACAACTAATGAAAAACTGTTTTTT. Protein sequence: CASSQLTTNEKLFF.

This clonotype occurred a few times. This chain connects TRBV5-1 to TRBJ1-2; TRBD1 is a possible D gene (6 bases). Trimming pared 0 bases from V and 8 bases from J, leaving 14 bases between. Per the germline V gene, CDR1 is SGHRS and CDR2 is YFSETQ. The CDR3 is 14 amino acids. Here the CDR3 DNA reads TGCGCCAGCAGCTTGGGGCAGGGGCCACAGGGCTACACCTTC. This codes for CASSLGQGPQGYTF.

The chain couples TRBV11-2 to TRBJ2-3, with 10 nucleotides matching TRBD2. The CDR3 length is 13 residues. The germline CDR1 and CDR2 sequences are SGHAT and FQNNGV. Unmatched junction bases numbered 3, after V lost 0 bases and J lost 12 bases. The CDR3 DNA reads TGTGCCAGCAGCTTAGATACTAGCGGGAAACAGTATTTT. Encoded protein: CASSLDTSGKQYF.

The J gene is TRBJ2-3, the V gene TRBV5-1, with unresolved D. V lost 2 bases and J 0 bases, leaving 16 bases between the germline ends. The CDR3 totals 17 residues. Germline CDR1 SGHRS, CDR2 YFSETQ. The CDR3 DNA reads as TGCGCCAGCAGCTTTGGGTACTCGGGCCTTAGCACAGATACGCAGTATTTT. Encoded protein: CASSFGYSGLSTDTQYF.

The J gene is TRBJ2-2, the V gene TRBV12-3 or TRBV12-4, with a tentative D call TRBD1 (5 bases). The CDR3 totals 14 residues. V lost 3 bases, J lost 3 bases, and 8 bases lay in between. As DNA, the CDR3 is TGTGCCAGCAGTTTCGACAGCCACACCGGGGAGCTGTTTTTT. This encodes CASSFDSHTGELFF.

This clonotype was seen a handful of times. The chain recombines TRBV20-1 with TRBJ2-7, with 10 bases that match TRBD2. The CDR3 consists of 15 residues. Trimming took 1 base from V and 3 from J; bases not matched to a gene: 6. Germline values: CDR1 DFQATT, CDR2 SNEGSKA (reference sequence). The CDR3 coding sequence is TGCAGTGCTAGAGGGGCTAGCGGGGGACACTACGAGCAGTACTTC. It is translated as CSARGASGGHYEQYF.

This clonotype was counted between two and nine times. The genes are TRBV12-3 or TRBV12-4 and TRBJ2-1, with 8 bases matching TRBD2. J was trimmed by 12 bases and V by 3 bases; bases with no gene match: 7. The CDR3 loop spans 13 amino acids. The CDR3 protein is CASSFEGSGVQFF. The DNA of the CDR3 is TGTGCCAGCAGTTTCGAAGGTAGCGGGGTGCAGTTCTTC.

The CDR3 reads CASSFGPGNSPLHF. The CDR3 nucleotides read TGTGCCAGCAGTTTCGGACCCGGCAATTCACCCCTCCACTTT. The rearrangement uses TRBV28 and TRBJ1-6; D remains unclear. This CDR3 spans 14 amino acids. CDR1 is MDHEN and CDR2 is SYDVKM in the germline V gene. The V end lost 3 bases, the J end lost 7 bases, and 10 bases lay between the germline ends.

This clonotype was observed a few times. The chain has TRBV10-3 and TRBJ1-3; no reliable D call. V was trimmed by 6 bases and J by 2 bases, leaving 8 bases between them. The CDR3 has 13 residues. CDR1 and CDR2 from the germline V gene are ENHRY and SYGVKD. The CDR3, as DNA: TGTGCCATCAGGATTACAGCTGGAAACACCATATATTTT. As protein: CAIRITAGNTIYF.

The rearrangement joins TRBV4-3 to TRBJ1-5, with TRBD1 as a possible D gene (6 bases). The V end was cut by 0 bases, the J end by 0 bases, with 21 bases between. The germline CDR1 and CDR2 sequences are LGHNA and YSLEER. This CDR3 spans 20 amino acids. The CDR3 nucleotides are TGCGCCAGCAGCCAAGATTGGCGGGGGCCAAAGTCATATAGCAATCAGCCCCAGCATTTT. This gives the protein CASSQDWRGPKSYSNQPQHF.

This clonotype has a handful of counts. V gene TRBV4-1 combines with J gene TRBJ2-7, with D unresolved. This CDR3 is 14 amino acids long. V was clipped by 6 bases and J by 3 bases, with 15 bases between them. Germline CDR1 reads MGHRA; CDR2 reads YSYEKL. The CDR3 DNA is TGCGCCAGCAGTCCGCAGGCAGCAATCTACGAGCAGTACTTC. As protein: CASSPQAAIYEQYF.

This sequence joins TRBV4-3 and TRBJ2-7, with D perhaps matching TRBD1 (5 bases). Trimming left V 2 bases short and J 7 bases short, with 12 bases between. Per germline, CDR1 LGHNA and CDR2 YSLEER. The CDR3 is 13 amino acids. Here the CDR3 reads CASSQNQGGEQYF. The CDR3, as DNA: TGCGCCAGCAGCCAAAACCAGGGTGGGGAGCAGTACTTC.

The V gene is TRBV19, the J gene TRBJ2-1; TRBD2 is a possible D gene (6 bases). V lost 0 bases, J lost 2 bases, and 11 bases lay in between. The CDR3 is made up of 16 amino acids. Germline CDR1 is LNHDA and CDR2 is SQIVND (reference sequence). CDR3 nucleotide sequence: TGTGCCAGTAGTATAGAGGGGGGAAGGACCTACAATGAGCAGTTCTTC. Translated: CASSIEGGRTYNEQFF.

The sample holds many counts of this clonotype. The CDR3 DNA reads as TGCAGTGCACTTCGACTAGCGGGAGGGGGACAAGAGACCCAGTACTTC. As protein: CSALRLAGGGQETQYF. This chain connects TRBV20-1 to TRBJ2-5; 14 bases map to TRBD2. The junction had 8 bases not matched to a gene; V was cut back by 6 bases and J by 2 bases. The CDR3 spans 16 residues. Germline CDR1 is DFQATT and CDR2 is SNEGSKA (reference sequence).

Note on this clonotype: A read error is likely, as this CDR3 ends without the conserved phenylalanine or tryptophan. This chain connects TRBV28 to TRBJ2-1, with D perhaps assigned TRBD1 or TRBD2 (7 bases each). CDR1 and CDR2 (germline): MDHEN, SYDVKM. The CDR3 spans 17 residues. V shed 5 bases and J shed 6 bases, with 23 bases lying between them. The DNA for the CDR3 is TGTGCCAGCAGTCTGCGCCTTGCGACAGGGAGGGGCAATGAGCAGTTCTCC. It translates to CASSLRLATGRGNEQFS.

This chain links TRBV7-3 with TRBJ2-3; TRBD2 agrees at 9 bases. Germline-derived CDR1 and CDR2 are SGHTA and FQGTGA. The CDR3 covers 14 residues. V shed 1 base and J 5 bases; nucleotides not matched to a gene: 1. The CDR3: CASSLSSGRDTQYF. For the CDR3, the DNA is TGTGCCAGCAGCTTAAGTAGCGGGAGAGATACGCAGTATTTT.